This T cell receptor beta chain is from a study of blood T cell repertoires in COVID-19. At the level of the study: Some COVID-19 samples were acute and others convalescent; all came from the United States, Italy and Spain.

Seattle's cohort entered during active infection and was followed longitudinally. Profiled with immunoSEQ multiplex PCR; TCRdb holds only in-frame clones, not every one. This sample has roughly 500,000 clones, with 89% found just once. There are 18 residues in the CDR3. CDR1 and CDR2 (germline): SGHKS, YYEKEE (reference sequence). V dropped 0 bases and J dropped 2 bases, with 15 bases sitting between them. The sample was peripheral blood. The rearrangement links TRBV5-5 to TRBJ1-6; D perhaps matches TRBD1 (6 bases). The sequence was obtained from a man between 18 and 35 years old with COVID-19, enrolled during active disease. CDR3 sequence (DNA): TGTGCCAGCAGCTTGGACGGTGTGTGGGGGCCCTATAATTCACCCCTCCACTTT. Residues: CASSLDGVWGPYNSPLHF.